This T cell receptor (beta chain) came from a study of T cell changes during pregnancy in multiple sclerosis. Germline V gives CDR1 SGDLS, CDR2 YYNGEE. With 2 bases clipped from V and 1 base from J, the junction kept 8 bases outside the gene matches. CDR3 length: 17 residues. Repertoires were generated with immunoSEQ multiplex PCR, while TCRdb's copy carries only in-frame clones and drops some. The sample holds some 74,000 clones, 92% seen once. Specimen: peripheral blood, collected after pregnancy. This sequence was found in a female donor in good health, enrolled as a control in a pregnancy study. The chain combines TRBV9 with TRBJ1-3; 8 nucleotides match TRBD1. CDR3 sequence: CASSVFPGQASGNTIYF. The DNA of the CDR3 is TGTGCCAGCAGCGTCTTCCCGGGACAGGCATCTGGAAACACCATATATTTT.